Presented here are 9 T cell receptor beta chains from one specimen sequenced in a study of shared clonotypes between healthy human individuals (TCRdb year 2020). The library was made by the immunoSEQ multiplex PCR assay. TCRdb provides this immuneACCESS table in a form limited to in-frame rearrangements. Some clones are lacking; in checked studies, under half of them reflect an unresolved V gene, and why the rest are absent is not known. The sample contains over 850,000 clones, around 82% of them found a single time. Roughly 0.55% of the sample goes to the ten largest clones. The material sequenced was memory CD4+ T cells from PBMCs. Sample cell subset or site, as interpreted from the label and publication: CD45RA-negative fraction. Receptors originate from a man between 18 and 35 years old in good health. Some clones in this sample may be carry-over from other donors' samples.

V and J are TRBV5-1 and TRBJ1-1, with D maybe TRBD1 (5 bases). V was shortened by 0 bases and J by 8 bases, with 14 bases between the two germline ends. This CDR3 spans 14 amino acids. Germline V gives CDR1 SGHRS, CDR2 YFSETQ. CDR3 protein: CASSLGGLPLEAFF. The CDR3 bases are TGCGCCAGCAGCTTGGGGGGACTCCCGCTGGAAGCTTTCTTT.

This clone has more than one count but fewer than ten. The V and J genes are TRBV2 and TRBJ1-1; the D is unclear. The CDR3 runs to 13 residues. The ends were cut back, 7 bases at V and 0 bases at J, with 9 bases in the middle. Germline CDR1 and CDR2: SNHLY and FYNNEI. CDR3 sequence (DNA): TGTGCCAGCATGCAAGGGTTGAACACTGAAGCTTTCTTT. Protein: CASMQGLNTEAFF.

The count of this clone is one. A junction boundary mismatches the germline segment, possibly from a read error. The chain carries TRBV7-8 and TRBJ1-5, with D hard to call. The germline CDR1 and CDR2 sequences are SGHVS and FQNEAQ. The CDR3 runs 14 residues. The CDR3 sequence: CAGSLGGSNQPQHF. CDR3 DNA: TGTGCCGGCAGCTTAGGCGGGAGCAATCAGCCCCAGCATTTT.

This clone occurred a few times. The rearrangement uses TRBV5-4 and TRBJ2-6; D may correspond to TRBD1 or TRBD2 (5 bases each). CDR1 and CDR2 from the germline V gene are SGHNT and YYREEE (reference sequence). With 4 bases removed from V and 0 bases from J, the gap between germline ends came to 14 bases. The CDR3 extends over 17 amino acids. The CDR3 reads CASSPSADTSGANVLTF. CDR3 nucleotides: TGTGCCAGCAGCCCCTCAGCGGACACCTCTGGGGCCAACGTCCTGACTTTC.

V usage is TRBV29-1 and J usage is TRBJ2-7; TRBD2 agrees at 7 bases. The trim removed 6 bases at V and 6 bases at J, leaving 23 bases unmatched. In germline, CDR1 is SQVTM, CDR2 ANQGSEA. This CDR3 has 17 amino acids. This chain's CDR3 is CSVGGSLVYGETTEQYF. The CDR3 coding sequence is TGCAGCGTGGGGGGGTCCTTGGTCTACGGAGAAACGACCGAGCAGTACTTC.

J is TRBJ2-6 and V is TRBV7-9; 7 nucleotides match TRBD1. The V and J ends lost 5 bases and 4 bases, in that order; junction bases with no gene match: 8. Germline assignment: CDR1 SEHNR and CDR2 FQNEAQ (reference sequence). CDR3 length: 16 amino acids. In DNA form, the CDR3 reads TGTGCCAGCAGCCCGTGGGACAGTTCGGGGGCCAACGTCCTGACTTTC. This translates into CASSPWDSSGANVLTF.

This chain connects TRBV28 to TRBJ1-3; perhaps TRBD1 as D (5 bases). Trimming removed 8 bases from V and 2 bases from J, with 10 bases in between. The CDR3 has 13 amino acids. Germline loops: CDR1 MDHEN, CDR2 SYDVKM. The CDR3: CASGEGTGNTIYF. CDR3 coding DNA: TGTGCCAGCGGGGAGGGGACTGGAAACACCATATATTTT.

The V call is TRBV6-6, the J call TRBJ2-7, with D perhaps TRBD2 (5 bases). Germline CDR1 is MNHNY and CDR2 is SVGAGI (reference sequence). The CDR3 sequence is 15 residues long. The V end was cut by 5 bases, the J end by 3 bases, with 17 bases between. CDR3 bases: TGTGCCAGCAGTCTGTCGGCGGGCGTCCACTACGAGCAGTACTTC. Amino acid sequence: CASSLSAGVHYEQYF.

The chain joins TRBV6-1 to TRBJ2-7; 9 bases match TRBD1. V lost 6 bases and J lost 1; bases outside the gene matches: 7. Germline V gene data show CDR1 as MNHNS and CDR2 as SASEGT. This CDR3 region has 15 residues. The CDR3 DNA sequence: TGTGCCAGCAGGAGGACAGGGGATAATTCCTACGAGCAGTACTTC. Translated, it gives CASRRTGDNSYEQYF.